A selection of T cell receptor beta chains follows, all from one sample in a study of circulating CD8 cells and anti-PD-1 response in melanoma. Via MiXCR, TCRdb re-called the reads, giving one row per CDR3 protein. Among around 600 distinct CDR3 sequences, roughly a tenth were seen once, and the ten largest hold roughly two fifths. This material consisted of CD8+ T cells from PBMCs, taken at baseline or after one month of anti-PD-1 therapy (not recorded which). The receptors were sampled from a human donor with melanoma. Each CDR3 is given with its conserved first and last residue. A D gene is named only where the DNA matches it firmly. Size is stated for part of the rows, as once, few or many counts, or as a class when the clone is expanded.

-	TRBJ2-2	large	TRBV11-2	TGTGCCAGCAGCTATCGACACGGACCGAACACCGGGGAGCTGTTTTTT	CASSYRHGPNTGELFF
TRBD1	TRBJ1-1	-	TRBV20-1	TGCAGTGCCGGACCGGACAGGGATAAAAACACTGAAGCTTTCTTT	CSAGPDRDKNTEAFF
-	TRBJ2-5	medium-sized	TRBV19	TGTGCCAGTAGACAGGCGGGGGAGACCCAGTACTTC	CASRQAGETQYF
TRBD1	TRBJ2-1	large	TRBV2	TGTGCCAGCAGTGGGCTCGGACAGGGGGGCTCCTACAATGAGCAGTTCTTC	CASSGLGQGGSYNEQFF
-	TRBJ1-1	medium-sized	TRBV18	TGTGCCAGCTCACCACCGTACAGACATAGGAACACTGAAGCTTTCTTT	CASSPPYRHRNTEAFF
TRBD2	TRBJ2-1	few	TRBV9	TGTGCCAGCAGCGGACTAGCGGGAGGGCCGGGTGAGCAGTTCTTC	CASSGLAGGPGEQFF
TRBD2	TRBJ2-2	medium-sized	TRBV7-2	TGTGCCAGCAGCGTCCTAGCGGGGGCTACCGGGGAGCTGTTTTTT	CASSVLAGATGELFF
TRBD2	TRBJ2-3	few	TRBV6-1	TGTGCCAGCAGGCTAACCGGGACTACCACAGATACGCAGTATTTT	CASRLTGTTTDTQYF
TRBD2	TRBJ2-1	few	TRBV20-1	TGCAGTGCTAGAGATCCTGCGCGGGAGCGCAATGAGCAGTTCTTC	CSARDPARERNEQFF
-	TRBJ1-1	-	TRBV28	TGTGCCAGCAGTTTAGTAGGGTCCACTGAAGCTTTCTTT	CASSLVGSTEAFF
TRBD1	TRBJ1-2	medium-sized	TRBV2	TGTGCCAGCAGTGAAGGGGACAGCCCTAACTATGGCTACACCTTC	CASSEGDSPNYGYTF
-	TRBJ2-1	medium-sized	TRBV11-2	TGTGCCAGCAGCCCGCTAGGGGAGTTCTTC	CASSPLGEFF
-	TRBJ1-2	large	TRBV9	TGTGCCAGCAGCGTAGCCCGCGGGGCAGATCACGGCTACACCTTC	CASSVARGADHGYTF
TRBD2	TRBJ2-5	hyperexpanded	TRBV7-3	TGTGCCAGCAGTCCAGCGGGAGCCGGAGAGACCCAGTACTTC	CASSPAGAGETQYF
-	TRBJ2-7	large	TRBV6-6	TGTGCCAGCAGTTACTCGGAGACTAGGATGAACGAGCAGTACTTC	CASSYSETRMNEQYF
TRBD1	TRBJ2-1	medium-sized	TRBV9	TGTGCCAGCAGCGTAGCGGACAGGGTGAACGAGCAGTTCTTC	CASSVADRVNEQFF